These 19 T cell receptor beta chains came from one sample sequenced in a study of T-cell reconstitution after alpha-beta-depleted transplantation in children. This sample's TCRbeta library carried unique molecular identifier barcodes. TCRdb reprocessed the PCR reads via MiXCR and lists one record per CDR3 protein. The table lists about 360,000 distinct CDR3 sequences, 10% to 15% of them singletons. Sample: PBMCs, taken from the stem cell graft. These TCRs come from a human donor who donated a stem cell graft to a child with Fanconi anemia.

The chain recombines TRBV11-2 with TRBJ2-7; D perhaps matches TRBD1 (7 bases). The CDR3 extends over 15 amino acids. Germline CDR1 reads SGHAT; CDR2 reads FQNNGV. Trimming took 1 base from V and 4 from J, leaving 14 bases between them. This CDR3 reads CASSLAGRGRYEQYF. CDR3 bases: TGTGCCAGCAGCTTAGCTGGCAGGGGGAGGTACGAGCAGTACTTC.

The sample holds many counts of this clonotype. The CDR3 protein is CASSVAWNPETQYF. The CDR3 nucleotides read TGTGCCAGCAGCGTAGCGTGGAACCCAGAGACCCAGTACTTC. The V and J genes are TRBV9 and TRBJ2-5, with D uncertain. Trimming pared 0 bases from V and 4 bases from J, leaving 10 bases between. Germline CDR1 reads SGDLS; CDR2 reads YYNGEE. The CDR3 has 14 amino acids.

This clonotype showed up many times. The chain employs TRBV29-1 and TRBJ2-3; D remains ambiguous. CDR1 and CDR2 (germline): SQVTM, ANQGSEA. Trimming stripped 8 bases from V and 2 bases from J, with 11 bases between. CDR3 length: 12 residues. CDR3 nucleotides: TGCAGCATTTCGCGCAACACAGATACGCAGTATTTT. Translating gives CSISRNTDTQYF.

This chain uses TRBV6-5 with TRBJ1-3; D is uncertain. The germline V gene encodes CDR1 MNHEY and CDR2 SVGAGI. This CDR3 has 12 residues. Trimming left V 5 bases short and J 4 bases short, with 6 bases between. The DNA of the CDR3 is TGTGCCAGCAGTCCCAGAGGAAACACCATATATTTT. Encoded protein: CASSPRGNTIYF.

This clonotype was observed a handful of times. The V gene is TRBV7-2, the J gene TRBJ1-1; 7 positions agree with TRBD1. Germline V gene sequence: CDR1 SGHTA, CDR2 FQGNSA. The CDR3 spans 13 residues. V lost 10 bases to trimming and J lost 1 base; unmatched junction nucleotides: 6. CDR3: CATYRGGNTEAFF. The CDR3 bases are TGTGCCACTTACAGGGGAGGGAACACTGAAGCTTTCTTT.

The rearrangement links TRBV7-2 to TRBJ2-7, with D perhaps TRBD2 (6 bases). Germline lookup yields CDR1 SGHTA and CDR2 FQGNSA. V was cut by 4 bases and J by 2 bases, with 15 bases left in between. The CDR3 covers 15 residues. CDR3 sequence (DNA): TGTGCCAGCAGCTACCAGCCGGGAGAGCCCTACGAGCAGTACTTC. Protein product: CASSYQPGEPYEQYF.

This clonotype was seen a few times. The rearrangement joins TRBV5-1 to TRBJ2-5; 7 bases map to TRBD1. The ends lost 4 bases at V and 3 bases at J; junction bases unmatched: 9. CDR3 length: 15 residues. Germline assignment: CDR1 SGHRS and CDR2 YFSETQ. The CDR3 DNA reads as TGCGCCAGCAGCCCCGGGACAGCTCCAGAAGAGACCCAGTACTTC. Protein sequence: CASSPGTAPEETQYF.

The chain carries TRBV7-9 and TRBJ2-2, with a possible D match to TRBD1 (6 bases). The V and J ends lost 6 bases and 7 bases respectively, with 12 bases between them. Germline CDR1 and CDR2: SEHNR and FQNEAQ (reference sequence). This CDR3 is 13 amino acids long. CDR3 sequence: CASRSTGLGELFF. The CDR3 DNA reads TGTGCCAGCAGAAGCACAGGGCTCGGGGAGCTGTTTTTT.

This clonotype has a count of ten or more. The J gene is TRBJ2-7, the V gene TRBV9; D unresolved. The V end lost 0 bases, the J end lost 3 bases, and 7 bases lay between the germline ends. From germline, CDR1 is SGDLS and CDR2 YYNGEE. This CDR3 has 13 residues. As DNA, the CDR3 is TGTGCCAGCAGCGTAGGGTCCGACTACGAGCAGTACTTC. It encodes CASSVGSDYEQYF.

The CDR3 coding sequence is TGCGCCAGCAGCCAAGCATGGACGGATAACTATGGCTACACCTTC. Amino acid sequence: CASSQAWTDNYGYTF. The genes are TRBV4-3 and TRBJ1-2; D unresolved. V lost 1 base, J lost 1 base, and 10 bases lay in between. The CDR3 runs 15 residues. In germline, CDR1 is LGHNA, CDR2 YSLEER.

This clonotype was picked up one time. The genes are TRBV7-8 and TRBJ2-7; no firm D call. Germline lookup yields CDR1 SGHVS and CDR2 FQNEAQ. The CDR3 extends over 15 amino acids. V was shortened by 0 bases and J by 3 bases, with 12 bases between the two germline ends. In nucleotides, the CDR3 is TGTGCCAGCAGCTTAGCGGCAGGTTTGATCTACGAGCAGTACTTC. This codes for CASSLAAGLIYEQYF.

The V and J genes are TRBV7-2 and TRBJ2-1, with TRBD2 matching over 7 bases. The V segment lost 2 bases and the J segment 6 bases; nucleotides outside the gene matches: 7. The germline V gene has CDR1 SGHTA and CDR2 FQGNSA. This CDR3 has 15 amino acids. DNA of the CDR3: TGTGCCAGCAGCTTAAGTACAGCGGGGTTCAATGAGCAGTTCTTC. Protein: CASSLSTAGFNEQFF.

V usage is TRBV2 and J usage is TRBJ2-6; either TRBD1 or TRBD2 may supply D (5 bases each). Trimming took 6 bases from V and 4 from J, leaving 16 bases between them. The CDR3 loop spans 16 amino acids. Germline V CDR1 and CDR2: SNHLY, FYNNEI. CDR3 region: CASSPGPPGGANVLTF. As DNA, the CDR3 is TGTGCCAGCAGCCCAGGGCCCCCGGGAGGGGCCAACGTCCTGACTTTC.

This clonotype was observed a few times. This chain links TRBV29-1 with TRBJ2-3, with 9 bases fitting TRBD1. Germline V gene lookup returns CDR1 SQVTM and CDR2 ANQGSEA. With V trimmed by 7 bases and J by 3 bases, 14 bases remained unmatched. The CDR3 spans 16 residues. CDR3 sequence reads: CSAPTVTGGGTDTQYF. Written as DNA, the CDR3 is TGCAGCGCTCCAACCGTTACAGGGGGCGGAACAGATACGCAGTATTTT.

The genes are TRBV3-1 and TRBJ1-6; TRBD1 aligns across 8 bases. The CDR3 has 16 amino acids. The V gene end was trimmed by 2 bases and the J gene end by 8 bases; junction bases not matched to a gene: 8. Germline assignment: CDR1 LGHDT and CDR2 YNNKEL (reference sequence). The CDR3 DNA is TGTGCCAGCAGCCAATCCTCGACAGGGGTTTATTCACCCCTCCACTTT. Translating gives CASSQSSTGVYSPLHF.

The chain employs TRBV18 and TRBJ1-2, with 7 bases lining up with TRBD1. The junction had 10 bases not matched to a gene; V was cut back by 3 bases and J by 3 bases. The CDR3 runs 16 residues. Germline V lookup: CDR1 KGHSH, CDR2 LQKENI. Written as DNA, the CDR3 is TGTGCCAGCTCACCTGCACAGGGGAACAAGGACTATGGCTACACCTTC. Translated: CASSPAQGNKDYGYTF.

The chain couples TRBV29-1 to TRBJ1-1; D remains ambiguous. The CDR3 has 11 amino acids. The V end lost 3 bases, the J end lost 7 bases, and 9 bases lay between the germline ends. Germline V gene data show CDR1 as SQVTM and CDR2 as ANQGSEA. As DNA, the CDR3 is TGCAGCGTTGATTACAGAGGTGAAGCTTTCTTT. Translation gives CSVDYRGEAFF.

In its sample, this clonotype was seen many times. The CDR3 DNA follows: TGTGCCAGCAGTCGGGACTCCAGTGAGCAGTACGTC. Encoded protein: CASSRDSSEQYV. The chain links TRBV12-3 or TRBV12-4 to TRBJ2-7; a possible D gene is TRBD2 (6 bases). The CDR3 consists of 12 residues. Trimming removed 5 bases at V and 7 bases at J, with 12 bases between.

This chain joins TRBV2 and TRBJ2-2; a weak D match, TRBD1 (5 bases). The CDR3 is 13 amino acids. V lost 3 bases, J lost 7 bases, and 9 bases lay in between. Germline V CDR1 and CDR2: SNHLY, FYNNEI. Written as DNA, the CDR3 is TGTGCCAGCAGTGAGCAGGGTCTCGGGGAGCTGTTTTTT. This gives the protein CASSEQGLGELFF.